This T cell receptor (beta chain) was obtained from a study of graft-versus-host responses after intestinal transplantation. Study summary: Anti-thymocyte globulin served as induction for all recipients, who then took tacrolimus and steroids for about three years.

The CDR3 has 14 amino acids. The trim removed 5 bases at V and 9 bases at J, leaving 9 bases unmatched. Looked up from germline, CDR1 is SGHNT and CDR2 is YENEEA. Sequenced by immunoSEQ multiplex PCR; TCRdb stores in-frame clones only, minus some. Of around 19,000 clones in the sample, roughly 36% were seen once. Overall study results and limits: Recipient marrow harbored GvH clones, some of which surfaced first in ileum or blood.

In this sample, this clone turned up a few times. The chain recombines TRBV11-3 with TRBJ2-1, with 8 positions matching TRBD2. This clonotype was sampled from a human patient who was an organ donor for intestinal transplantation. The input for sequencing was alloreactive CD4+ T cells from a mixed lymphocyte reaction culture, taken before transplantation. Subset denoted: CFSE-low proliferating T cells sorted from roughly six-day pre-transplant mixed lymphocyte reaction (GvH or HvG direction). The CDR3 loop reads CASSPNPGGSEQFF. CDR3 DNA sequence: TGTGCCAGCAGCCCCAATCCGGGAGGGAGTGAGCAGTTCTTC.